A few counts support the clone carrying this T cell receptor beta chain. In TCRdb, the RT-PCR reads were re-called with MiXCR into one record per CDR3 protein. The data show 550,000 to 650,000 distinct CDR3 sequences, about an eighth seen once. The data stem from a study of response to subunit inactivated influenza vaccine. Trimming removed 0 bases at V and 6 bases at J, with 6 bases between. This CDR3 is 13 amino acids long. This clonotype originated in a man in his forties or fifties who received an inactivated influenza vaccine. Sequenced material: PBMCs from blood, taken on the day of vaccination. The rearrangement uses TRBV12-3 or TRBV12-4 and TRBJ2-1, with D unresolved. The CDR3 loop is CASSLAAVNEQFF. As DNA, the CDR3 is TGTGCCAGCAGTTTAGCGGCCGTCAATGAGCAGTTCTTC.